This TCR beta chain was captured by sequencing in a study of control samples from healthy donors and cancer patients. Sequencing used immunoSEQ multiplex PCR; TCRdb keeps in-frame clones, though not all of them. Here the sample spans under 150,000 clones, 88% being singletons. V was pared by 0 bases and J by 3 bases, with 13 bases between. The CDR3 has 16 residues. CDR1 and CDR2 from the germline V gene are SGHKS and YYEKEE (reference sequence). Sample: blood. The TCR was taken from a woman in her 30s in good health. This rearrangement joins TRBV5-5 to TRBJ1-5; D possibly corresponds to TRBD1 (6 bases). CDR3 protein: CASSLESQGNNQPQHF. Here the CDR3 DNA reads TGTGCCAGCAGCTTGGAGTCACAGGGCAACAATCAGCCCCAGCATTTT.